This paragraph reports one T cell receptor (beta chain). Its specific antigen is unknown. No quality values exist for individual bases; no much larger clone is one base distant. The immunoSEQ Assay, a bias-controlled multiplex PCR, was used to amplify TCRbeta CDR3 regions from genomic DNA. Turning to the authors' computational methods: Within the assay, amplification of reference gene primers was used to estimate how many nucleated cells each sample contained. To quantify the absolute abundance of each unique TCRbeta CDR3 rearrangement, sequence reads were collapsed and filtered. For each sample, productive Simpson clonality was calculated by taking the square root of Simpson's diversity index across productive rearrangements. The immuneACCESS repertoire file appears here via TCRdb, limited to in-frame rearrangements. These files lack a portion of the clones; in checked studies, under half of the deficit traces to unresolved V genes, and the cause of the others is not known. Clone size and V and J calls were adopted from that table, with D and trimming inferred from the DNA. In all, the sample holds 150,000 to 200,000 clones, and 89% of those were seen once. 2% to 2.5% of the sample lies in the top ten.

This entry belongs to a study of blood T cell repertoires in COVID-19 (dated by TCRdb to about 2020). For the wider study: Collaborator samples came from the United States, Italy and Spain and covered acute and convalescent phases of COVID-19. A freely available public database, intended as a resource for researchers studying the immune response to SARS-CoV-2, is where the repertoires were released. HLA class I and class II types, where available, came from metadata supplied by the sample provider rather than from assay-based typing. The material from the prospective study consisted of cDNA or gDNA derived from T cells, B-cell-depleted T cells, or PBMCs. Deeply sampled blood TCRbeta repertoires from subjects exposed to, actively infected with, or recovered from COVID-19 were included in the dataset. The samples were drawn from two sources: the first 160 participants of the ongoing ImmuneRACE study, and 1,254 subjects contributed by 6 global collaborators. Nearly every sample came with metadata listing a de-identified subject ID, COVID-19 status, age in years and sex.

Participants in the prospective study were enrolled through a virtual design, were aged roughly 18 to 100 years, and lived in 24 United States geographic areas. Cohort assignment in the prospective study relied on participant-reported clinical history from a screening survey and a study questionnaire. In the prospective study, whole blood, serum and a nasopharyngeal or oropharyngeal swab were collected from each participant by mobile phlebotomists. Additional blood draws and questionnaires over an approximately 2-month period could optionally be provided by prospective study participants. Blood samples from the prospective study were shipped frozen or at room temperature prior to DNA extraction. V is trimmed back by 4 bases and J by 5 bases, and the junction contains 5 bases that no gene match accounts for. CDR1 KGHSH and CDR2 LQKENI are derived from the germline V gene. Measured from the cysteine to the phenylalanine, the CDR3 is 14 residues long. Only CDR3 DNA remains: 42 bases, in frame from the first base.

Paper-wide results and their limitations: Clinical and demographic metadata were provided uncurated, with the amount varying by source and participant.

The sample consisted of PBMCs or T cells enriched from blood (not recorded which). The clonotype was recovered from a middle-aged woman with acute COVID-19. The rearrangement joined TRBV18 to TRBJ2-5; 9 bases in the middle match TRBD1. The CDR3: CASSLGQGRETQYF. The base sequence is TGTGCCAGCTCACTAGGACAGGGGAGGGAGACCCAGTACTTC.